This T cell receptor beta chain was found in a study of blood T cells in healthy people across ages. Study observations and caveats: There were more naive CD4+ cells and higher diversity in long-lived donors than in aged donors.

This clonotype was observed a few times. Its antigen remains unknown. The second PCR ran about 6 to 12 cycles with a sample-barcoded 5' primer and J-beta primers. TCRdb itself ran the 5' RACE reads through MiXCR, one entry per CDR3 protein. The sample shows roughly 800,000 distinct CDR3 sequences, roughly 25% of them seen only once. The V gene end was trimmed by 6 bases and the J gene end by 1 base; junction bases not matched to a gene: 14. This CDR3 has 18 residues. Germline loops: CDR1 MNHNS, CDR2 SASEGT. The sample was also reused in another study, on T cells of mothers and their children.

This chain joins TRBV6-1 and TRBJ2-4; 8 bases fit TRBD1. Sequencing was performed on blood. The receptor was derived from a boy under 18 in good health. The DNA for the CDR3 is TGTGCCAGCAGCTCATCCCGACAGGGGAGGATTGCCAAAAACATTCAGTACTTC. Amino acid sequence: CASSSSRQGRIAKNIQYF.